This T cell receptor (beta chain) was sequenced for a study of cytomegalovirus exposure and HLA in healthy donors. Use of 60 Vbeta and 13 Jbeta primers characterized the PCR. The method was immunoSEQ multiplex PCR; TCRdb's version includes in-frame clones alone and lacks a portion of them. The repertoire holds roughly 150,000 clones, with around 80% as singletons. V was shortened by 6 bases and J by 10 bases, with 10 bases between the two germline ends. This CDR3 spans 11 amino acids. Germline-derived CDR1 and CDR2 are MNHEY and SMNVEV (reference sequence). In the case of this clone: The identical CDR3 is also encoded by other nucleotide sequences in the sample.

This cohort consisted of healthy bone marrow donors. Donors sampled were nominally healthy, though unrecorded immune exposures were likely. Sequenced input: PBMCs. The receptor was isolated from a male donor in good health and CMV-seropositive. This chain links TRBV27 with TRBJ2-1; tentative D call: TRBD1 (6 bases). CDR3 residues: CASSRGNEQFF. The CDR3, as DNA: TGTGCCAGCAGCAGGGGTAACGAGCAGTTCTTC.